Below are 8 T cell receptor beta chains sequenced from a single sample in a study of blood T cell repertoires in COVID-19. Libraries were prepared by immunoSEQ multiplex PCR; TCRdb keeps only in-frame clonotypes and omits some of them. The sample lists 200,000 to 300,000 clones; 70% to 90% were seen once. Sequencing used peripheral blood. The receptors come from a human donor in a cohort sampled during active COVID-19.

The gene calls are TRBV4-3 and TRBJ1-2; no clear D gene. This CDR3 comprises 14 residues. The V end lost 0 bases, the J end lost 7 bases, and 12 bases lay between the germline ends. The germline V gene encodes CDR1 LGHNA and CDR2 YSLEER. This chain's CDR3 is CASSQEEAPTGYTF. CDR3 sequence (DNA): TGCGCCAGCAGCCAAGAGGAGGCCCCTACTGGCTACACCTTC.

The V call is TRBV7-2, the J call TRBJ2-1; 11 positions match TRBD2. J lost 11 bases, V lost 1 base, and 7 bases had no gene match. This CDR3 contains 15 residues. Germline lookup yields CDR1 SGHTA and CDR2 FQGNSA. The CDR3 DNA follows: TGTGCCAGCAGCTTAGGTACTAGCGGGAGTATGAAGCAGTTCTTC. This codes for CASSLGTSGSMKQFF.

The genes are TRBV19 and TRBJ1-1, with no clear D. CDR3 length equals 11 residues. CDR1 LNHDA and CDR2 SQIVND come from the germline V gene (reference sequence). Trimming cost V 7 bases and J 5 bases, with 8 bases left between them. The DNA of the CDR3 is TGTGCCAGTACCACACAGACTGAAGCTTTCTTT. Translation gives CASTTQTEAFF.

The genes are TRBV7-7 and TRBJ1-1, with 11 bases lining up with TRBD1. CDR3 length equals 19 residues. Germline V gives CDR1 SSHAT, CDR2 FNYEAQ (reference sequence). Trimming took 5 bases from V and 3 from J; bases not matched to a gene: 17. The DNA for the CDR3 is TGTGCCAGCAGCCTCCGGCCCGGGGCGGGACAGGGGGATGACACTGAAGCTTTCTTT. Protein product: CASSLRPGAGQGDDTEAFF. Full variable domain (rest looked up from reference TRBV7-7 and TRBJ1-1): GAGVSQSPRYKVTKRGQDVTLRCDPISSHATLYWYQQALGQGPEFLTYFNYEAQPDKSGLPSDRFSAERPEGSISTLTIQRTEQRDSAMYRCASSLRPGAGQGDDTEAFFGQGTRLTVV.

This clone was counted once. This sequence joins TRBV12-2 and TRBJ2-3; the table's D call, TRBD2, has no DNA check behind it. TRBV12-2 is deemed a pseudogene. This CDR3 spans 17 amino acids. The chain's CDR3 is CASRHSWERGGGDTQYF. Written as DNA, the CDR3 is TGTGCAAGTCGCCACTCTTGGGAGCGGGGGGGCGGAGATACGCAGTATTTT.

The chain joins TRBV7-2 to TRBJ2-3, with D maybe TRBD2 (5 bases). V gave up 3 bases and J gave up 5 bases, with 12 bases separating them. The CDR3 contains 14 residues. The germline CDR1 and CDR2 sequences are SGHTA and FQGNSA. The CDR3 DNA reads TGTGCCAGCAGCTTGAGTCCGAGGGTAGATACGCAGTATTTT. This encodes CASSLSPRVDTQYF. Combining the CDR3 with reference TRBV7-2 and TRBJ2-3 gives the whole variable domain GAGVSQSPSNKVTEKGKDVELRCDPISGHTALYWYRQSLGQGLEFLIYFQGNSAPDKSGLPSDRFSAERTGGSVSTLTIQRTQQEDSAVYLCASSLSPRVDTQYFGPGTRLTVL.

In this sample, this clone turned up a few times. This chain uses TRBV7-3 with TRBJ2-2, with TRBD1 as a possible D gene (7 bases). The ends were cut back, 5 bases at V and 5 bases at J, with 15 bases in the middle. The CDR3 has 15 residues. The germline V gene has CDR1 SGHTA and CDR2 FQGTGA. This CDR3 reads CASSPRTGGTGELFF. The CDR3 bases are TGTGCCAGCAGCCCCCGGACAGGAGGGACCGGGGAGCTGTTTTTT.

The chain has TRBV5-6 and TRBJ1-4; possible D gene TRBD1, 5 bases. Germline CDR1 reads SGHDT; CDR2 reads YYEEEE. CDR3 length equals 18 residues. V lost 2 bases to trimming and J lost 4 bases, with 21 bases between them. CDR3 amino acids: CASSLKVGGGRFNEKLFF. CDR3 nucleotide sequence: TGTGCCAGCAGCTTAAAGGTGGGGGGAGGACGATTTAATGAAAAACTGTTTTTT.